This record concerns one TCR beta chain sequence. The antigen is not known. Germline and genes here are mouse. Read sequence stops 4 residues before the CDR3 end, and the germline J gene provides the missing end. Other DNA sequences of this sample code for an identical CDR3. Reverse transcription of extracted RNA yielded cDNA, which provided the sequencing template. The data were produced by immunoSEQ multiplex PCR, yet TCRdb's version contains in-frame clones alone and is incomplete. The sample holds approximately 300,000 clones, and no clone turns up only once. The V gene's germline CDR1 is NNHDY and CDR2 SYVADS. V dropped 2 bases and J dropped 3; count of bases not matched to a gene: 2. CDR3 length: 15 amino acids. This entry comes from a study of CD8+ T cells in alopecia areata. As for the study in general: Transfer of skin from roughly 6-12-month-old C3H/HeJ graft donors with spontaneous alopecia was made to roughly 6-11-week-old female C3H/HeJ mice. Study-wide points: It was lesional scalp, especially alopecia totalis/universalis, that showed higher clonality than normal scalp. Possibly as an HLA-related effect, TCR sharing across patients appeared less clear than in mice.

Sorting of pooled cutaneous lymph node cells used CD4, CD8alpha, NKG2D, NKG2ACE and other markers. The chain has TRBV13-3 and TRBJ2-2; the match to TRBD1 covers 9 bases. The clonotype originates from a C3H/HeJ mouse with alopecia areata. The strain's MHC type: H2-k. Input material: CD4+ T cells sorted from a lymph node. Partial CDR3 DNA: TGTGCCAGCAGTGAACAGGGGGCAGACACCGGG. This gives the protein CASSEQGADTG. The full CDR3 reads CASSEQGADTGQLYF.